These 8 T cell receptor beta chains came from one sample sequenced in a study of shared clonotypes between healthy human individuals (dated by TCRdb to about 2020). Library preparation employed the immunoSEQ multiplex PCR assay. This is the immuneACCESS table as TCRdb keeps it, with only in-frame sequences that have V and J called. A part of the clones is gone; compared with another copy, unresolved V genes explain less than half, and the rest is unexplained. The sample includes approximately 2.4 million clones, with roughly 95% observed a single time. The top ten constitute roughly 0.13% of the sample. The specimen sequenced was naive CD4+ T cells sorted from blood. Per the publication, the cell subset or site label means: CD45RA+ positively selected. The receptors come from a man aged 18 to 30 in good health.

The V gene is TRBV19, the J gene TRBJ1-2; unclear D gene. There are 14 residues in the CDR3. From germline, CDR1 is LNHDA and CDR2 SQIVND (reference sequence). Trimming left V 5 bases short and J 2 bases short, with 12 bases between. CDR3 residues: CASSVSGGNYGYTF. The CDR3 nucleotides are TGTGCCAGTAGTGTGTCGGGCGGGAACTATGGCTACACCTTC.

The chain joins TRBV11-2 to TRBJ2-4, with a possible D match to TRBD2 (6 bases). Germline V lookup: CDR1 SGHAT, CDR2 FQNNGV. V was cut by 1 base and J by 10 bases, with 17 bases left in between. The CDR3 length is 15 residues. Written as DNA, the CDR3 is TGTGCCAGCAGCTTAGGAGGGGCCGCGGGGCGAATTCAGTACTTC. Translation: CASSLGGAAGRIQYF.

This clone has a single count. Other DNA sequences in this specimen translate into the identical CDR3. The rearrangement joins TRBV10-2 to TRBJ1-1, with 7 positions matching TRBD1. Trimming cost V 5 bases and J 3 bases; bases outside gene matches: 6. Germline V gene lookup returns CDR1 WSHSY and CDR2 SAAADI. The CDR3 totals 14 residues. This CDR3 is CASSRQGGDTEAFF. CDR3 DNA: TGCGCCAGCAGTAGACAGGGTGGGGACACTGAAGCTTTCTTT.

This clone was detected only once. J is TRBJ1-6 and V is TRBV2, with D tentatively TRBD1 (5 bases). This CDR3 contains 20 residues. Deletions cut 2 bases from V and 3 bases from J, with 23 bases between. Germline loops: CDR1 SNHLY, CDR2 FYNNEI. Here the CDR3 DNA reads TGTGCCAGCAGTGAACCCCAGGGAGTTAATAGTCATCTCTATAATTCACCCCTCCACTTT. Its translation is CASSEPQGVNSHLYNSPLHF.

The chain couples TRBV28 to TRBJ1-6; D might be TRBD1 (5 bases). CDR3 size: 14 residues. V lost 2 bases and J lost 7, with 9 bases in between. Germline values: CDR1 MDHEN, CDR2 SYDVKM. The CDR3 sequence: CASSLRAGNSPLHF. The CDR3 nucleotides read TGTGCCAGCAGTTTAAGGGCAGGGAATTCACCCCTCCACTTT.

The chain recombines TRBV6-5 with TRBJ1-1; unclear D gene. Germline V CDR1 and CDR2: MNHEY, SVGAGI. V was trimmed by 5 bases and J by 1 base, leaving 8 bases between them. The CDR3 runs 13 residues. CDR3 in DNA: TGTGCCAGCAGTGAGCTCGGGAACACTGAAGCTTTCTTT. It is translated as CASSELGNTEAFF.

CDR3 sequence reads: CASRVLAASNEQFF. CDR3 coding DNA: TGTGCCAGCAGAGTCCTAGCGGCGTCGAATGAGCAGTTCTTC. The chain joins TRBV6-1 to TRBJ2-1; 7 bases line up with TRBD2. V dropped 6 bases and J dropped 7; count of bases not matched to a gene: 9. Germline CDR1 and CDR2: MNHNS and SASEGT. CDR3 length: 14 residues.

The genes are TRBV7-9 and TRBJ2-2, with 7 bases identical to TRBD2. Per the germline V gene, CDR1 is SEHNR and CDR2 is FQNEAQ (reference sequence). The CDR3 is made up of 15 amino acids. Trimming cost V 0 bases and J 6 bases; bases outside gene matches: 4. This CDR3 reads CASSLAPGGPGELFF. Here the CDR3 DNA reads TGTGCCAGCAGCTTAGCGCCGGGGGGTCCCGGGGAGCTGTTTTTT.